Below, 20 T cell receptor beta chains from the same sample are listed, as sequenced in a study of Ad26.COV2.S vaccination and SARS-CoV-2 variants. Profiled with immunoSEQ multiplex PCR; TCRdb holds only in-frame clones, not every one. The sample holds roughly 400,000 clones, roughly 91% seen once. As for treatment: some 20 received Ad26.COV2.S at low or high dose, single or two shots; several received placebo; per-sample allocation not given. Material that was analyzed had been drawn on day 63 after the first vaccine or placebo injection. Sequencing was performed on peripheral blood, taken in a trial of Ad26.COV2.S vaccine versus placebo. The receptors come from a person aged 18-60 years who received the Ad26.COV2.S COVID-19 vaccine or a placebo.

CDR3: CASSFWDRGSGEQYF. The CDR3 bases are TGTGCCAGCAGTTTCTGGGACAGGGGTTCCGGCGAGCAGTACTTC. The chain has TRBV28 and TRBJ2-7; 10 nucleotides agree with TRBD1. After removal of 3 bases from V and 6 bases from J, the junction contained 8 bases not matched to a gene. The CDR3 spans 15 residues. Germline-derived CDR1 and CDR2 are MDHEN and SYDVKM.

The V gene is TRBV10-3, the J gene TRBJ1-5, with D hard to call. The V end was cut by 0 bases, the J end by 9 bases, with 9 bases between. Germline assignment: CDR1 ENHRY and CDR2 SYGVKD. This CDR3 has 13 residues. The CDR3, as DNA: TGTGCCATCAGTGAGTCTGGGTCCATGCCCCAGCATTTT. It translates to CAISESGSMPQHF.

V is TRBV15 and J is TRBJ2-7; D remains ambiguous. This CDR3 is 13 amino acids long. The V gene's germline CDR1 is LNHNV and CDR2 YYDKDF (reference sequence). Trimming stripped 3 bases from V and 3 bases from J, with 9 bases between. The CDR3 nucleotides read TGTGCCACCAGCAGGGGGTCATACTACGAGCAGTACTTC. Translating gives CATSRGSYYEQYF.

The rearrangement uses TRBV24-1 and TRBJ1-5, with D hard to call. Germline CDR1 reads KGHDR; CDR2 reads SFDVKD. The CDR3 spans 13 residues. V dropped 5 bases and J dropped 2 bases, with 6 bases sitting between them. The CDR3 DNA is TGTGCCACCAGTGGAAGAGGCAATCAGCCCCAGCATTTT. Encoded protein: CATSGRGNQPQHF.

DNA for the CDR3: TGTGCCAGCAGCCAATGGACTAGCTTAGGAACTGAGCAGTTCTTC. Its translation is CASSQWTSLGTEQFF. The V and J genes are TRBV4-2 and TRBJ2-1, with 8 bases identical to TRBD2. The junction had 9 bases not matched to a gene; V was cut back by 2 bases and J by 9 bases. Germline loops: CDR1 LGHNA, CDR2 YNFKEQ. The CDR3 has 15 residues.

CDR3 coding DNA: TGTGCCAGCAGCTTAGATGTCCCGGGAGGGCTTAGGCGCGGTGAGCAGTTCTTC. It yields the protein CASSLDVPGGLRRGEQFF. The J gene is TRBJ2-1, the V gene TRBV7-9; 8 bases match TRBD2. CDR1 SEHNR and CDR2 FQNEAQ come from the germline V gene (reference sequence). The junction had 17 bases not matched to a gene; V was cut back by 1 base and J by 9 bases. This CDR3 is built from 18 residues.

The chain uses TRBV28 and TRBJ2-7, with unresolved D. This CDR3 has 17 residues. CDR1 MDHEN and CDR2 SYDVKM come from the germline V gene. Trimming left V 3 bases short and J 0 bases short, with 18 bases between. CDR3 amino acids: CASSFDSWALSSYEQYF. In DNA form, the CDR3 reads TGTGCCAGCAGTTTTGATTCCTGGGCGCTTAGCTCCTACGAGCAGTACTTC.

The rearrangement links TRBV27 to TRBJ1-5; D possibly corresponds to TRBD1 (5 bases). Germline V CDR1 and CDR2: MNHEY, SMNVEV (reference sequence). The CDR3 loop spans 14 amino acids. Trimming took off 0 bases at V and 4 bases at J, with 7 bases between the two ends. CDR3 coding DNA: TGTGCCAGCAGTTTATCGGGGGGTAATCAGCCCCAGCATTTT. It specifies CASSLSGGNQPQHF.

V usage is TRBV6-2 or TRBV6-3 and J usage is TRBJ2-7, with 12 bases aligning to TRBD1. The V segment lost 0 bases and the J segment 4 bases; nucleotides outside the gene matches: 4. This CDR3 region has 16 residues. Germline lookup yields CDR1 MNHEY and CDR2 SVGEGT. CDR3 sequence reads: CASSYSRDRGQYEQYF. The CDR3 DNA reads TGTGCCAGCAGTTACTCCCGGGACAGGGGGCAATACGAGCAGTACTTC.

The V and J genes are TRBV2 and TRBJ1-1, with D tentatively TRBD1 (5 bases). This CDR3 has 13 amino acids. V lost 7 bases to trimming and J lost 5 bases, with 14 bases between them. Germline V gives CDR1 SNHLY, CDR2 FYNNEI. The CDR3 sequence: CASTTGRRTEAFF. CDR3 nucleotides: TGTGCCAGCACAACAGGAAGGAGGACTGAAGCTTTCTTT.

The chain employs TRBV5-1 and TRBJ2-7; 12 bases map to TRBD1. Germline CDR1 and CDR2: SGHRS and YFSETQ. J gave up 6 bases and V 0 bases, and 4 bases lay outside the gene matches. CDR3 size: 15 residues. Written as DNA, the CDR3 is TGCGCCAGCAGCTTGGGTGGGACAGGGGGCGGCGAGCAGTACTTC. Amino acids: CASSLGGTGGGEQYF. The full variable domain, rest sourced from reference TRBV5-1 and TRBJ2-7, is KAGVTQTPRYLIKTRGQQVTLSCSPISGHRSVSWYQQTPGQGLQFLFEYFSETQRNKGNFPGRFSGRQFSNSRSEMNVSTLELGDSALYLCASSLGGTGGGEQYFGPGTRLTVT.

The V call is TRBV19, the J call TRBJ2-1; a possible D gene is TRBD1 (6 bases). The V and J ends lost 4 bases and 4 bases respectively, with 8 bases between them. Germline V gene lookup returns CDR1 LNHDA and CDR2 SQIVND (reference sequence). This CDR3 comprises 13 residues. CDR3 nucleotides: TGTGCCAGTAGTAAAGGACAGTACAATGAGCAGTTCTTC. This sequence encodes CASSKGQYNEQFF.

V and J are TRBV29-1 and TRBJ1-2; D is ambiguous. The CDR3 covers 12 residues. V lost 2 bases, J lost 4 bases, and 8 bases lay in between. Germline values: CDR1 SQVTM, CDR2 ANQGSEA. CDR3 sequence: CSVERESYGYTF. DNA of the CDR3: TGCAGCGTTGAACGGGAGAGCTATGGCTACACCTTC.

The rearrangement links TRBV28 to TRBJ2-7; D is ambiguous. CDR3 length: 12 amino acids. Per the germline V gene, CDR1 is MDHEN and CDR2 is SYDVKM. V dropped 5 bases and J dropped 8 bases, with 13 bases sitting between them. CDR3 protein: CASSDSLRQQYF. CDR3 DNA: TGTGCCAGCAGTGACTCCTTACGGCAGCAGTACTTC.

The J gene is TRBJ2-3, the V gene TRBV20-1; 7 nucleotides line up with TRBD2. Unmatched junction bases numbered 16, after V lost 3 bases and J lost 1 base. CDR1 and CDR2 (germline): DFQATT, SNEGSKA (reference sequence). The length of the CDR3 is 18 residues. In nucleotides, the CDR3 is TGCAGTGCTAGTGGGTGGGAGGTACTAGCGCGGGGCACAGATACGCAGTATTTT. Protein product: CSASGWEVLARGTDTQYF.

This sequence joins TRBV3-1 (or the pseudogene TRBV3-2) and TRBJ2-7; 7 positions agree with TRBD2. V lost 0 bases and J lost 0; bases outside the gene matches: 8. This CDR3 is 17 amino acids long. CDR1 LGHDT and CDR2 YNNKEL come from the germline V gene (reference sequence). The CDR3 bases are TGTGCCAGCAGCCAAGACCCCAGCGGGGCGAACTCCTACGAGCAGTACTTC. As protein: CASSQDPSGANSYEQYF.

This clone was seen more than once but under ten times. This chain links TRBV7-9 with TRBJ1-1; 10 nucleotides agree with TRBD1. The CDR3 loop spans 15 amino acids. The V gene end was trimmed by 5 bases and the J gene end by 5 bases; junction bases not matched to a gene: 8. Germline values: CDR1 SEHNR, CDR2 FQNEAQ (reference sequence). Written as DNA, the CDR3 is TGTGCCAGCAGCCACCGACAGGGGGCGAGAACTGAAGCTTTCTTT. This gives the protein CASSHRQGARTEAFF.

The CDR3 region has the DNA TGTGCCAGCTCACAGAGCGGGAGGGACTACGAGCAGTACTTC. It specifies CASSQSGRDYEQYF. The V and J genes are TRBV18 and TRBJ2-7; 10 nucleotides match TRBD2. With 4 bases clipped from V and 3 bases from J, the junction kept 3 bases outside the gene matches. Per germline, CDR1 KGHSH and CDR2 LQKENI. This CDR3 contains 14 residues.

The gene calls are TRBV10-3 and TRBJ2-1, with D possibly TRBD2 on 7 matching bases. CDR1 and CDR2 (germline): ENHRY, SYGVKD. Trimming removed 7 bases at V and 0 bases at J, with 13 bases between. The CDR3 contains 15 residues. This CDR3 is CAIMGGGSSYNEQFF. The CDR3 DNA is TGTGCCATCATGGGAGGGGGGAGCTCCTACAATGAGCAGTTCTTC.

The chain is built from TRBV5-8 and TRBJ2-7, with D tentatively TRBD2 (6 bases). Germline CDR1 SGHTS, CDR2 YDEGEE. The CDR3 has 13 residues. V was cut by 4 bases and J by 2 bases, with 10 bases left in between. The CDR3 region is CASSRTGAYEQYF. The CDR3 bases are TGTGCCAGCAGCCGTACGGGAGCCTACGAGCAGTACTTC.